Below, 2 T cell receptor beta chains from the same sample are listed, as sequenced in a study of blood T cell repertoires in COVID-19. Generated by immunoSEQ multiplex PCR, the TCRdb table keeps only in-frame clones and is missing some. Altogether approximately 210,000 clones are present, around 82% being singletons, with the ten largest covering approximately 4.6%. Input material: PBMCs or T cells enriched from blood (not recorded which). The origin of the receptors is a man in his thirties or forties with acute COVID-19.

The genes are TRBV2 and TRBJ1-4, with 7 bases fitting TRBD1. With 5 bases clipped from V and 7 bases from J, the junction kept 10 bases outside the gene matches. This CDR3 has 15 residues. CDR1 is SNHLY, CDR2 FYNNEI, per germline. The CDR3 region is CASSSRQGNFEKLFF. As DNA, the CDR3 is TGTGCCAGCAGTTCCAGACAGGGTAATTTTGAAAAACTGTTTTTT. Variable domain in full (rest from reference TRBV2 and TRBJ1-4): EPEVTQTPSHQVTQMGQEVILRCVPISNHLYFYWYRQILGQKVEFLVSFYNNEISEKSEIFDDQFSVERPDGSNFTLKIRSTKLEDSAMYFCASSSRQGNFEKLFFGSGTQLSVL.

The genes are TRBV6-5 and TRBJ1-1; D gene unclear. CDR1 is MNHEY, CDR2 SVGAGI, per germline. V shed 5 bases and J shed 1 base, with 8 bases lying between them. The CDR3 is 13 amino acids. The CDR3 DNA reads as TGTGCCAGCAGTAGGGAGTGGAACACTGAAGCTTTCTTT. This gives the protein CASSREWNTEAFF.